Listed below are T cell receptor beta chains from one sample, sequenced in a study of cytomegalovirus exposure and HLA in healthy donors. Using immunoSEQ multiplex PCR, the repertoire was profiled, and TCRdb retains in-frame clones only, with some absent. The table lists a few hundred thousand clones, roughly 90% of them singletons. The sequencing input was PBMCs. Source of these receptors: a woman aged 18-29 years in good health and CMV-seronegative. CDR3s include the opening cysteine and the closing phenylalanine or tryptophan. A D gene is named only where the DNA matches it firmly. Clone size appears in some rows only: once, few, many, or a class for an expanded clone.

NA,TRBJ2-7,TRBV21-1,NA,TGTGCCAGCAGCTCGGTGTATACTAGCGGTATCTACGAGCAGTACTTC,CASSSVYTSGIYEQYF
NA,TRBJ2-5,TRBV28,NA,TGTGCCAGCAGTTCCTTCGGGGAGCTAGCCCAAGAGACCCAGTACTTC,CASSSFGELAQETQYF
NA,TRBJ2-5,TRBV5-1,NA,TGCGCCAGCAGCTTGTCAGACAGTCAAGAGACCCAGTACTTC,CASSLSDSQETQYF
NA,TRBJ2-2,TRBV5-1,TRBD2,TGCGCCAGCAGCTTAATTACAGTGGGGACTAGCGGGAGACCCGCCGGGGAGCTGTTTTTT,CASSLITVGTSGRPAGELFF
NA,TRBJ2-1,TRBV9,TRBD2,TGTGCCAGCAGCGTGGAGCTAGCGGGAGGGCCCTACAATGAGCAGTTCTTC,CASSVELAGGPYNEQFF
NA,TRBJ2-1,TRBV7-9,NA,TGTGCCAGCAGCTTATCAGGGGGGTCCTACAATGAGCAGTTCTTC,CASSLSGGSYNEQFF
once,TRBJ1-2,TRBV2,NA,TGTGCCAGCAGTGAACTTTTCTACTATGGCTACACCTTC,CASSELFYYGYTF
NA,TRBJ1-2,TRBV4-3,TRBD1,TGCGCCAGCAGCCAAGGGACAGACAGGGGGCCCGTGGGCTACACCTTC,CASSQGTDRGPVGYTF
NA,TRBJ1-4,TRBV11-3,TRBD1,TGTGCCAGCAGCCGGGACAGAACTAATGAAAAACTGTTTTTT,CASSRDRTNEKLFF
NA,TRBJ1-1,TRBV7-2,TRBD1,TGTGCCAGCAGCCCAGGGGGAGCAGCTGAAGCTTTCTTT,CASSPGGAAEAFF
NA,TRBJ2-1,TRBV27,TRBD2,TGTGCCAGCAGTTTTGGGACTAGCAGGTACAATGAGCAGTTCTTC,CASSFGTSRYNEQFF
NA,TRBJ2-7,TRBV28,TRBD2,TGTGCCAGCAGTCCACCGGGACTAGCGAGAACCTACGAGCAGTACTTC,CASSPPGLARTYEQYF
NA,TRBJ1-2,TRBV27,NA,TGTGCCAGCAGTTCATTAATGGAGCAGCCCAAGTATGGCTACACCTTC,CASSSLMEQPKYGYTF
NA,TRBJ2-3,TRBV19,NA,TGTGCCAGTAGTACGGCTAGCGGCACAGATACGCAGTATTTT,CASSTASGTDTQYF